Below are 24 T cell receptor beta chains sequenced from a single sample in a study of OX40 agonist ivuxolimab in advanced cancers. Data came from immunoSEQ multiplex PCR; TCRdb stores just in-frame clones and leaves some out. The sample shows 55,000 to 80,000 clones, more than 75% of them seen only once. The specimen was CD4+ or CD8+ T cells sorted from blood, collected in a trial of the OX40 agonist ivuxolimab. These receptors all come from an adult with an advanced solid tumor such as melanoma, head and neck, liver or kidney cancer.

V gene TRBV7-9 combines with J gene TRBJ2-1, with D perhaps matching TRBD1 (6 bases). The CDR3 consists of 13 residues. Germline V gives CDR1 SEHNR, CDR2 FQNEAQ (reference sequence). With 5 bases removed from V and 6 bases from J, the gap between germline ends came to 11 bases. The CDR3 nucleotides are TGTGCCAGCAGCGAGCCAGGGGTCAATGAGCAGTTCTTC. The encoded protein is CASSEPGVNEQFF.

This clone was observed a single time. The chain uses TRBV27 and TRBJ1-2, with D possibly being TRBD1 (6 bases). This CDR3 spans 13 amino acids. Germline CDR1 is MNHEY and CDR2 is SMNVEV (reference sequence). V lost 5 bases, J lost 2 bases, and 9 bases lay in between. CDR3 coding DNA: TGTGCCAGCAGTGCCCAGGGGAACTATGGCTACACCTTC. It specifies CASSAQGNYGYTF.

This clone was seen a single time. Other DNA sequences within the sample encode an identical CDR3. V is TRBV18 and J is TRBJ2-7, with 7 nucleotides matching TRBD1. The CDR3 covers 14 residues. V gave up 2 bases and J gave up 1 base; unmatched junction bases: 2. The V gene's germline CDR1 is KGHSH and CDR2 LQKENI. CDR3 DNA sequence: TGTGCCAGCTCACCAGGGACAGATTCCTACGAGCAGTACTTC. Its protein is CASSPGTDSYEQYF. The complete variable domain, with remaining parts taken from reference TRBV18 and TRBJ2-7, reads NAGVMQNPRHLVRRRGQEARLRCSPMKGHSHVYWYRQLPEEGLKFMVYLQKENIIDESGMPKERFSAEFPKEGPSILRIQQVVRGDSAAYFCASSPGTDSYEQYFGPGTRLTVT.

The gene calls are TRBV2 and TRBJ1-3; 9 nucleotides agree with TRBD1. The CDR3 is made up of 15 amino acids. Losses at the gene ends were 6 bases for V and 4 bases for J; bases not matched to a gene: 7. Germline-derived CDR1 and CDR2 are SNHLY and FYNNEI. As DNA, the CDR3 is TGTGCCAGCAGCGTCACAGGGGGCCTGGGAAACACCATATATTTT. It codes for CASSVTGGLGNTIYF. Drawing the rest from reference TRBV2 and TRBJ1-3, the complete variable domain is EPEVTQTPSHQVTQMGQEVILRCVPISNHLYFYWYRQILGQKVEFLVSFYNNEISEKSEIFDDQFSVERPDGSNFTLKIRSTKLEDSAMYFCASSVTGGLGNTIYFGEGSWLTVV.

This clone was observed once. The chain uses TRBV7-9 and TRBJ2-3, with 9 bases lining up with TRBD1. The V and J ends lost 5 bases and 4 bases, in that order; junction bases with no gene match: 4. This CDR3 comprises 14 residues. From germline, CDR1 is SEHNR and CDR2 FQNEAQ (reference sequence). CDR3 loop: CASSQTGGPDTQYF. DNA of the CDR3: TGTGCCAGCAGCCAAACAGGGGGCCCAGATACGCAGTATTTT.

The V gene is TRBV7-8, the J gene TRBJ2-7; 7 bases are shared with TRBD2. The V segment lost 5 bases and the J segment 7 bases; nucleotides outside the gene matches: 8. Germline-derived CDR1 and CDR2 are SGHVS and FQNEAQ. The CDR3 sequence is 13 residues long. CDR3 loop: CASSPDGGGEQYF. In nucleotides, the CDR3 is TGTGCCAGCAGCCCCGACGGCGGGGGAGAGCAGTACTTC.

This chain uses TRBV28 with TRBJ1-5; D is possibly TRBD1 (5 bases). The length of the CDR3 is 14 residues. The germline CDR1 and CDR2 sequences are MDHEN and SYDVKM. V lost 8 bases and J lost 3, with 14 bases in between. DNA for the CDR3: TGTGCCAGCGAACCCCCGGGACTCAATCAGCCCCAGCATTTT. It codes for CASEPPGLNQPQHF.

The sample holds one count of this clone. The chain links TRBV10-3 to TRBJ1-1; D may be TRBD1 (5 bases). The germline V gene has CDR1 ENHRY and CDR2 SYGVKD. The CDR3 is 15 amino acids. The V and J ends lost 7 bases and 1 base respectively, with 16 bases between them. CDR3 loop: CAIKKMGTGNTEAFF. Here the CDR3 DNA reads TGTGCCATCAAGAAGATGGGGACGGGGAACACTGAAGCTTTCTTT.

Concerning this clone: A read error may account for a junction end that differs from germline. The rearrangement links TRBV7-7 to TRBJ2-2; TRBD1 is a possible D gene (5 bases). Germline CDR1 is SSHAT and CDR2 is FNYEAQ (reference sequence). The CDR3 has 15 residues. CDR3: CASSLVGAFTGELFF. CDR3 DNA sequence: TGTGCTAGCAGCTTAGTAGGGGCCTTCACCGGGGAGCTGTTTTTT.

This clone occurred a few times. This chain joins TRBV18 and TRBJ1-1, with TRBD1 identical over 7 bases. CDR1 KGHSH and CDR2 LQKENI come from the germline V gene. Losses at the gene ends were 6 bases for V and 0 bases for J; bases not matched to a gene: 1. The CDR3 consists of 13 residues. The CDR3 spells CASSTGLNTEAFF. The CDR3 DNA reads TGTGCCAGCTCGACAGGGTTGAACACTGAAGCTTTCTTT.

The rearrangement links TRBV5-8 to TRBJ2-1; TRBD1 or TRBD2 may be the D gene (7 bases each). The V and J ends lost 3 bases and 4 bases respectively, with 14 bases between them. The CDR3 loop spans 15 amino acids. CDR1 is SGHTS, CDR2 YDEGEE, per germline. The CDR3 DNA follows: TGTGCCAGCAGCTGGGGGGGACAGCCTTACAATGAGCAGTTCTTC. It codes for CASSWGGQPYNEQFF.

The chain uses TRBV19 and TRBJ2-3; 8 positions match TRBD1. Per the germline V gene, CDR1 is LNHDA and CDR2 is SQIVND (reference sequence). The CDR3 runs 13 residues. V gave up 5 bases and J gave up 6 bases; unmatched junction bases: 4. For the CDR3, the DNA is TGTGCCAGTAGTGTAAGGGACAGGGATACGCAGTATTTT. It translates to CASSVRDRDTQYF.

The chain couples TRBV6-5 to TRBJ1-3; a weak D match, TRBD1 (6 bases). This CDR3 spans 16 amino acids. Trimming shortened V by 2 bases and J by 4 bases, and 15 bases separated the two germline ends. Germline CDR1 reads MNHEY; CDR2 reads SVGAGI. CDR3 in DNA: TGTGCCAGCAGTTACGGGGGGGCGCAAAGCGGAAACACCATATATTTT. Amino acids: CASSYGGAQSGNTIYF.

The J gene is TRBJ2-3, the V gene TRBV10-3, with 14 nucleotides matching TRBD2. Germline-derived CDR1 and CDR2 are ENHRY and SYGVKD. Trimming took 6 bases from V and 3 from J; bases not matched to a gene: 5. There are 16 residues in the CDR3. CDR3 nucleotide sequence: TGTGCCATCAGAACCGGACTAGCGGGAGGTACAGATACGCAGTATTTT. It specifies CAIRTGLAGGTDTQYF.

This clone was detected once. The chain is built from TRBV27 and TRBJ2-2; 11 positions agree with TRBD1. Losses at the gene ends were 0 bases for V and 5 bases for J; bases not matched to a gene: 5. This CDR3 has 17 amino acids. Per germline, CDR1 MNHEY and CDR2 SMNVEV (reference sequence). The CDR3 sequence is CASSLSVGQGGTGELFF. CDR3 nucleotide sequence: TGTGCCAGCAGTTTATCGGTGGGACAGGGGGGGACCGGGGAGCTGTTTTTT.

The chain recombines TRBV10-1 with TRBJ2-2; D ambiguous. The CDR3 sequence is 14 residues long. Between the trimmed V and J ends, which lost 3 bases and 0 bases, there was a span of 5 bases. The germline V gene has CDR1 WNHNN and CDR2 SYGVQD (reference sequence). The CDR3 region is CASSDNPNTGELFF. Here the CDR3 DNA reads TGCGCCAGCAGTGATAACCCGAACACCGGGGAGCTGTTTTTT.

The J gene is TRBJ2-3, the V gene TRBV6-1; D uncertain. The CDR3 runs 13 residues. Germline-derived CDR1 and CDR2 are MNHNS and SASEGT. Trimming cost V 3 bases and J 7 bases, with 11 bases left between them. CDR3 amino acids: CASSDKASYTQYF. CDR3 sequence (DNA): TGTGCCAGCAGTGACAAGGCGTCATATACGCAGTATTTT.

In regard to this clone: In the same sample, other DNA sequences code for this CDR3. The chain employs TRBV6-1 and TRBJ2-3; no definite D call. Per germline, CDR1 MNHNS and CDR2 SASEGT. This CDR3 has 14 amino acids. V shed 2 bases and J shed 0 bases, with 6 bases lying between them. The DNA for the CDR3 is TGTGCCAGCAGTGAACTTGTAAGCACAGATACGCAGTATTTT. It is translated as CASSELVSTDTQYF.

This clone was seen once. The CDR3 is CASSPTGVKNIQYF. CDR3 bases: TGTGCCAGCAGCCCCACAGGGGTCAAAAACATTCAGTACTTC. The chain uses TRBV7-2 and TRBJ2-4; 7 bases are shared with TRBD1. The CDR3 covers 14 residues. The germline CDR1 and CDR2 sequences are SGHTA and FQGNSA. The ends lost 5 bases at V and 3 bases at J; junction bases unmatched: 4.

CDR3 sequence (DNA): TGTGCCAGCAGTTTATCAGTCAGTTACAATGAGCAGTTCTTC. Amino acids: CASSLSVSYNEQFF. The V gene is TRBV28, the J gene TRBJ2-1; D is uncertain. With 1 base removed from V and 4 bases from J, the gap between germline ends came to 8 bases. The germline CDR1 and CDR2 sequences are MDHEN and SYDVKM. CDR3 length equals 14 residues.

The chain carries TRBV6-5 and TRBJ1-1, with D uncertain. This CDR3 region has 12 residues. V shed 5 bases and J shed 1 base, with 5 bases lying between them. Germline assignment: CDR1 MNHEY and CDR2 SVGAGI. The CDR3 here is CASSAWNTEAFF. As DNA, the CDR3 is TGTGCCAGCAGTGCCTGGAACACTGAAGCTTTCTTT.

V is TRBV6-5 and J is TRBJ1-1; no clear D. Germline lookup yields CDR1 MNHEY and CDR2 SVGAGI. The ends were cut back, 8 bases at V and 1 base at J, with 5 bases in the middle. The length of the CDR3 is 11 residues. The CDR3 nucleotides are TGTGCCAGCCTCGGGAACACTGAAGCTTTCTTT. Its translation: CASLGNTEAFF.

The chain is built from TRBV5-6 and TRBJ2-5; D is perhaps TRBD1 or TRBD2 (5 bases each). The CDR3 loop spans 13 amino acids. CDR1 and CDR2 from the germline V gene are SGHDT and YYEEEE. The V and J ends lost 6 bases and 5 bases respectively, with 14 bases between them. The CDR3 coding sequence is TGTGCCAGCATGAGGGGAAGGGGCGAGACCCAGTACTTC. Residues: CASMRGRGETQYF.

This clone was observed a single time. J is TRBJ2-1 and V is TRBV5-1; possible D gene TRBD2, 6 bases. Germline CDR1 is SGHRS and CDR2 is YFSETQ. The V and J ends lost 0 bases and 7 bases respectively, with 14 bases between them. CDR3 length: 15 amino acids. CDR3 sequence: CASSLGGLGGNEQFF. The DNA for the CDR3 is TGCGCCAGCAGCTTGGGAGGGTTGGGAGGTAATGAGCAGTTCTTC.